The rows below give T cell receptor beta chains drawn from one sample of a study of T cell responses to AZD1222 COVID-19 vaccine. Here immunoSEQ multiplex PCR was the method, and the copy in TCRdb shows in-frame clones only, minus some. The table has 95,000 to 150,000 clones, less than 95% seen once. The sequences come from peripheral blood, collected on day 0 of AZD1222 vaccination. The receptors stem from an adult in good health. CDR3s include the opening cysteine and the closing phenylalanine or tryptophan. D genes are given only for firm matches. Clone size is not always given. Where it is, it says once, few, many or a class for expanded clones.

j_gene	abundance	v_gene	d_gene	CDR3nt	CDR3aa
TRBJ2-3	.	TRBV28	.	TGTGCCAGCAGTCCGGGATCCACGACACGGCATACGCAGTATTTT	CASSPGSTTRHTQYF
TRBJ2-5	.	TRBV3-1/TRBV3-2	.	TGTGCCAGCAGCCGCCCGGCCGGGACTCTTCTGGAGACCCAGTACTTC	CASSRPAGTLLETQYF
TRBJ2-7	.	TRBV28	.	TGTGCCAGCAGTTTAGGTGGGATCTTCTACGAGCAGTACTTC	CASSLGGIFYEQYF
TRBJ2-1	few	TRBV6-5	TRBD2	TGTGCCAGCACCACCTTAGCGGGAGGCTACAATGAGCAGTTCTTC	CASTTLAGGYNEQFF
TRBJ1-5	.	TRBV3-1/TRBV3-2	.	TGTGCCAGCAGCCACGCTAATCAGCCCCAGCATTTT	CASSHANQPQHF
TRBJ2-2	.	TRBV5-6	.	TGTGCCAGCAGCTTGGGAGGCGGGGAGCTGTTTTTT	CASSLGGGELFF
TRBJ1-6	once	TRBV6-1	.	TGTGCCAGCAGTGAATATATTATGGGGGGTAACTCACCCCTCCACTTT	CASSEYIMGGNSPLHF
TRBJ1-2	once	TRBV7-9	.	TGTGCCAGCAGCCCGCGACAGGATCATCACCGTGATTATGGCTACACCTTC	CASSPRQDHHRDYGYTF
TRBJ2-1	.	TRBV10-1	.	TGCGCCAGCAGTGAGGCTCAAGGTGGCTCCTACAATGAGCAGTTCTTC	CASSEAQGGSYNEQFF
TRBJ1-1	.	TRBV11-2	.	TGTGCCAGCAGCTTAGATCCGACGGGAGGCCGCACTGAAGCTTTCTTT	CASSLDPTGGRTEAFF
TRBJ2-1	.	TRBV5-1	TRBD2	TGCGCCAGCAGCACCTTAGCGGGAGCGGACCGGAATGAGCAGTTCTTC	CASSTLAGADRNEQFF
TRBJ1-4	.	TRBV6-5	.	TGTGCCAGCAGTAGGGCTGGGGGTGAAAAACTGTTTTTT	CASSRAGGEKLFF
TRBJ2-7	.	TRBV2	TRBD2	TGTGCCAGCAGTGAAGGTAGCGGGACCTCCCCCTACGAGCAGTACTTC	CASSEGSGTSPYEQYF
TRBJ1-1	.	TRBV3-1/TRBV3-2	TRBD1	TGTGCCAGCAGCTTCCGGGACAGGGGCCCTGAAGCTTTCTTT	CASSFRDRGPEAFF
TRBJ2-1	.	TRBV19	.	TGTGCCACTAAAAGGGCCTGGGAGCAGTTCTTC	CATKRAWEQFF
TRBJ2-2	.	TRBV9	.	TGTGCCAGCAGCGTCGGAAGGCAGGGTCCGACCGGGGAGCTGTTTTTT	CASSVGRQGPTGELFF
TRBJ2-1	.	TRBV30	.	TGTGCCTGGAGTAGCGCCCGTACCAGCTCCTACAATGAGCAGTTCTTC	CAWSSARTSSYNEQFF
TRBJ2-4	.	TRBV2	.	TGTGCCAGTCAGGTGACAGCCAAAAACATTCAGTACTTC	CASQVTAKNIQYF
TRBJ2-1	.	TRBV12-3/TRBV12-4	.	TGTGCCAGCAGCCCCGACAGGCATTTTGAGGTCCTCTTC	CASSPDRHFEVLF
TRBJ2-3	.	TRBV7-9	TRBD2	TGTGCCAGCAGCGCGGGACTAGCGGGAGGTACAGATACGCAGTATTTT	CASSAGLAGGTDTQYF
TRBJ2-3	.	TRBV5-6	TRBD1	TGTGCCAGCAGCTTGCGAGGGGGCTCACCCACAGATACGCAGTATTTT	CASSLRGGSPTDTQYF
TRBJ1-1	.	TRBV28	.	TGTGCCAGCAGTTTGTCCGGGGGGGCAACTGAAGCTTTCTTT	CASSLSGGATEAFF
TRBJ1-6	.	TRBV28	.	TGTGCCAGCAGTTTACGGTTGAGCCAAATGGGTAATTCACCCCTCCACTTT	CASSLRLSQMGNSPLHF
TRBJ2-7	.	TRBV28	TRBD1	TGTGCCAGCAGTTTAGGGGGCCAGGGGGCCTACGAGCAGTACTTC	CASSLGGQGAYEQYF
TRBJ1-5	.	TRBV6-5	.	TGTGCCAGCCGAAGACAGCCGGATAGCAATCAGCCCCAGCATTTT	CASRRQPDSNQPQHF
TRBJ1-3	.	TRBV5-6	.	TGTGCCAGCAGCTTGCTCAGGGCCGGCGGAAACACCATATATTTT	CASSLLRAGGNTIYF
TRBJ1-1	.	TRBV7-9	.	TGTGCCAGCAGCTCCCCTCGATGGACTGAAGCTTTCTTT	CASSSPRWTEAFF
TRBJ1-1	.	TRBV6-5	.	TGTGCCAGCAGTTACTCCTGGCAGGGCACTGAAGCTTTCTTT	CASSYSWQGTEAFF
TRBJ1-5	.	TRBV10-1	.	TGCGCCAGCAGTATGGGAACCCAGCCCCAGCATTTT	CASSMGTQPQHF
TRBJ1-1	.	TRBV6-5	.	TGTGCCAGCAGTTATTCGCGCACTGAAGCTTTCTTT	CASSYSRTEAFF
TRBJ1-2	.	TRBV30	TRBD1	TGTGCCTGGACTAAACAGGGGAATGGCTACACCTTC	CAWTKQGNGYTF
TRBJ1-3	.	TRBV25-1	.	TGTGCCAGCAGTGGAGGGGGGGCCACCATATATTTT	CASSGGGATIYF
TRBJ2-2	.	TRBV18	.	TGTGCCAGCTCTCCAGCCGTGGCGAACACCGGGGAGCTGTTTTTT	CASSPAVANTGELFF
TRBJ1-5	.	TRBV30	TRBD1	TGTGCCTGGAGTCCCGTTCCAGGGGGCTTGGGTCAGCCCCAGCATTTT	CAWSPVPGGLGQPQHF
TRBJ1-4	.	TRBV18	.	TGTGCCAGCTCACCCGGGACGAATGAAAAACTGTTTTTT	CASSPGTNEKLFF
TRBJ1-6	.	TRBV6-1	.	TGTGCCAGCAGTGAAGTTGCCCATTCACCCCTCCACTTT	CASSEVAHSPLHF
TRBJ1-1	few	TRBV27	.	TGTGCCAGCAGCCCCCATCCCGGGACCCCGGGCCTGGGAGCTTTCTTT	CASSPHPGTPGLGAFF
TRBJ2-3	.	TRBV7-2	.	TGTGCCAGCAGCCGTGCCACAGATACGCAGTATTTT	CASSRATDTQYF
TRBJ2-5	.	TRBV15	.	TGTGCCACCAGCAGGCGCAGAAGTACTTCCCAAGAGACCCAGTACTTC	CATSRRRSTSQETQYF
TRBJ1-2	.	TRBV3-1/TRBV3-2	TRBD1	TGTGCCAGCAGCCAATGGACAGGGGTGTTTGACGATGGCTACACCTTC	CASSQWTGVFDDGYTF
TRBJ1-1	.	TRBV7-3	TRBD1	TGTGCCAGCAGCTTAACACCACAGGGGACCCACCCAGAAGCTTTCTTT	CASSLTPQGTHPEAFF
TRBJ2-5	.	TRBV4-2	.	TGTGCCAGCAGCCAAGACGTTCCGGGCGGGTTAAGCAAGGTCGAGACCCAGTACTTC	CASSQDVPGGLSKVETQYF
TRBJ1-4	.	TRBV6-8	.	TGTGCCGGATTAGACAGCTCTGCAACTAATGAAAAACTGTTTTTT	CAGLDSSATNEKLFF
TRBJ1-5	once	TRBV6-5	TRBD1	TGTGCCAGCTGTTACAGGGGGCGCGAACAGCCCCAGCATTTT	CASCYRGREQPQHF
TRBJ2-1	.	TRBV5-1	TRBD1	TGCGCCAGCAGCTCCGGGACAGAGTCCTACAATGAGCAGTTCTTC	CASSSGTESYNEQFF
TRBJ1-1	.	TRBV5-1	.	TGCGCCAGCAGCTTAGGTGGGGGAATCACTGAAGCTTTCTTT	CASSLGGGITEAFF
TRBJ1-6	.	TRBV11-1	.	TGTGCCAGCAGCCCTCGGGGTTTGAGGGAGAGTTCACCCCTCCACTTT	CASSPRGLRESSPLHF
TRBJ1-2	.	TRBV19	.	TGTGCCAGTAGTTTTGCCCAGGGAGGCTATGGCTACACCTTC	CASSFAQGGYGYTF
TRBJ2-7	.	TRBV14	TRBD1	TGTGCCAGCAGCCGTAGACAGGGCGCAGAATCCTACGAGCAGTACTTC	CASSRRQGAESYEQYF
TRBJ1-1	.	TRBV27	.	TGTGCCAGCAGTGGGAACACTGAAGCTTTCTTT	CASSGNTEAFF
TRBJ2-5	.	TRBV11-1	.	TGTGCCAGCAGCTTAGGAAAGACACTGCTCCAAGAGACCCAGTACTTC	CASSLGKTLLQETQYF
TRBJ1-2	.	TRBV30	.	TGTGCCTGGAGGGCCACGGGGGGCTACACCTTC	CAWRATGGYTF
TRBJ1-4	.	TRBV4-2	.	TGTGCCAGCAGCCAAGACCCAGGGCTAAATGAAAAACTGTTTTTT	CASSQDPGLNEKLFF
TRBJ2-3	.	TRBV3-1/TRBV3-2	.	TGTGCCAGCAGCCAAGATGGCCAGGGGACAGATACGCAGTATTTT	CASSQDGQGTDTQYF
TRBJ2-1	.	TRBV13	.	TGTGCCAGCAGCTCCCCCGGCAGCGGATACAATGAGCAGTTCTTC	CASSSPGSGYNEQFF
TRBJ2-2	.	TRBV15	.	TGTGCCACCAGCAGAGATCGTAACACCGGGGAGCTGTTTTTT	CATSRDRNTGELFF
TRBJ1-3	.	TRBV10-2	.	TGCGCCAGCAGTGATCGGCCCGGAAACACCATATATTTT	CASSDRPGNTIYF
TRBJ1-2	.	TRBV5-4	.	TGTGCCAGCAGCTTGGAAGCTTCCTATGGCTACACCTTC	CASSLEASYGYTF
TRBJ1-2	.	TRBV19	.	TGTGCCAGTAGTATATCCTCAGGACCATCTAACTATGGCTACACCTTC	CASSISSGPSNYGYTF
TRBJ1-5	.	TRBV2	.	TGTGCCAGTAGGGGTTATAGCAATCAGCCCCAGCATTTT	CASRGYSNQPQHF